These 14 T cell receptor beta chains were all obtained from the same sample, sequenced in a study of blood T cells in healthy people across ages. The use of a sample-barcoded 5' primer and a J-beta primer mix characterized a second PCR of roughly 6 to 11 cycles. TCRdb re-called the 5' RACE reads through MiXCR, storing one row per CDR3 protein. The table lists 1.5 million to 2 million distinct CDR3 sequences, roughly 27% of them singletons, with approximately 7.7% in the top ten. The specimen sequenced was blood. These TCRs come from a woman younger than 45 in good health.

This clonotype was recorded a few times. The chain combines TRBV5-1 with TRBJ2-3, with TRBD2 matching 10 bases. In germline, CDR1 is SGHRS, CDR2 YFSETQ. This CDR3 has 14 residues. Trimming removed 4 bases from V and 6 bases from J; junction bases left unmatched: 5. CDR3 DNA sequence: TGCGCCAGCAGCCAACTGGGACTAGCGGATACGCAGTATTTT. This sequence encodes CASSQLGLADTQYF.

This clonotype was counted a few times. The V and J genes are TRBV11-2 and TRBJ1-1; no definite D call. In germline, CDR1 is SGHAT, CDR2 FQNNGV. This CDR3 contains 15 residues. Trimming pared 5 bases from V and 8 bases from J, leaving 21 bases between. CDR3 loop: CASSPGLTPAPEAFF. CDR3 DNA sequence: TGTGCCAGCAGCCCCGGACTGACTCCAGCGCCCGAAGCTTTCTTT.

In this sample, this clonotype turned up many times. The rearrangement links TRBV12-3 or TRBV12-4 to TRBJ1-6, with 7 bases fitting TRBD1. The CDR3 totals 13 residues. With 5 bases clipped from V and 14 bases from J, the junction kept 9 bases outside the gene matches. The chain's CDR3 is CASSPTTGYTLHF. CDR3 nucleotides: TGTGCCAGCAGTCCAACGACAGGGTACACCCTCCACTTT.

The V gene is TRBV29-1, the J gene TRBJ2-1; TRBD2 matches 13 bases. This CDR3 region has 15 residues. The ends lost 2 bases at V and 8 bases at J; junction bases unmatched: 6. Germline V gives CDR1 SQVTM, CDR2 ANQGSEA. The CDR3: CSVEKGLAGVDEQFF. The CDR3 region has the DNA TGCAGCGTTGAAAAAGGACTAGCGGGAGTCGATGAGCAGTTCTTC.

This clonotype was counted a few times. CDR3 amino acids: CASSEYRTGKGNEQFF. The CDR3 DNA reads TGTGCCAGCAGTGAATATCGGACAGGGAAGGGCAATGAGCAGTTCTTC. The rearrangement uses TRBV2 and TRBJ2-1, with 8 bases lining up with TRBD1. The CDR3 extends over 16 amino acids. J was trimmed by 6 bases and V by 2 bases; bases with no gene match: 9. In germline, CDR1 is SNHLY, CDR2 FYNNEI.

With respect to this clonotype: Sequence at one end of the junction differs from germline and may be a read error. The V gene is TRBV27, the J gene TRBJ1-5; D possibly corresponds to TRBD1 (5 bases). CDR1 is MNHEY and CDR2 is SMNVEV in the germline V gene (reference sequence). This CDR3 contains 18 residues. CDR3 in DNA: TGTGTCAGCAGTTTATGGGGGGTTGGTGGTTATAGCAATCAGCCCCAGCATTTT. Residues: CVSSLWGVGGYSNQPQHF.

In this sample, this clonotype turned up a few times. The V gene is TRBV20-1, the J gene TRBJ2-5; the match to TRBD2 covers 9 bases. After removal of 3 bases from V and 6 bases from J, the junction contained 5 bases not matched to a gene. The CDR3 is made up of 13 amino acids. Germline V lookup: CDR1 DFQATT, CDR2 SNEGSKA (reference sequence). CDR3 loop: CSARLSGRKTQYF. The CDR3 coding sequence is TGCAGTGCTAGGCTTAGCGGGAGAAAGACCCAGTACTTC.

This CDR3 is CASSLGARKETQYF. The CDR3 nucleotides are TGCGCCAGCAGCCTCGGGGCGCGAAAGGAGACCCAGTACTTC. This chain uses TRBV5-1 with TRBJ2-5, with D possibly being TRBD1 or TRBD2 (5 bases each). Looked up from germline, CDR1 is SGHRS and CDR2 is YFSETQ. Trimming took off 4 bases at V and 5 bases at J, with 15 bases between the two ends. The CDR3 covers 14 residues.

This clonotype was seen only a few times. The chain has TRBV3-1 and TRBJ2-7, with 8 positions matching TRBD2. Germline V lookup: CDR1 LGHDT, CDR2 YNNKEL (reference sequence). This CDR3 is 12 amino acids long. V shed 5 bases and J 6 bases; nucleotides not matched to a gene: 3. CDR3 loop: CASSSAGAEQYF. The CDR3, as DNA: TGTGCCAGCAGCTCAGCGGGGGCCGAGCAGTACTTC.

There are many counts of this clonotype. The V and J genes are TRBV9 and TRBJ2-1; no clear D. The CDR3 has 15 amino acids. Looked up from germline, CDR1 is SGDLS and CDR2 is YYNGEE. V gave up 4 bases and J gave up 0 bases, with 11 bases separating them. The CDR3 reads CASSSQSSSYNEQFF. The CDR3 coding sequence is TGTGCCAGCAGCTCGCAGTCCAGCTCCTACAATGAGCAGTTCTTC. Using reference TRBV9 and TRBJ2-1 for the parts outside the CDR3, the full variable domain is DSGVTQTPKHLITATGQRVTLRCSPRSGDLSVYWYQQSLDQGLQFLIQYYNGEERAKGNILERFSAQQFPDLHSELNLSSLELGDSALYFCASSSQSSSYNEQFFGPGTRLTVL.

The chain uses TRBV7-2 and TRBJ1-5, with a weak D call TRBD1 (6 bases). The CDR3 extends over 16 amino acids. Germline assignment: CDR1 SGHTA and CDR2 FQGNSA. V lost 4 bases and J 2 bases, leaving 15 bases between the germline ends. CDR3 in DNA: TGTGCCAGCAGCTCCCTCGGGGGCAGTGGCAATCAGCCCCAGCATTTT. Translated: CASSSLGGSGNQPQHF.

The chain combines TRBV14 with TRBJ2-1; TRBD2 aligns across 11 bases. Germline V CDR1 and CDR2: SGHDN, FVKESK. The CDR3 totals 17 residues. J lost 3 bases, V lost 4 bases, and 8 bases had no gene match. This CDR3 reads CASSLRLAGTIYNEQFF. CDR3 coding DNA: TGTGCCAGCAGCCTCCGACTAGCGGGAACGATCTACAATGAGCAGTTCTTC.

The chain carries TRBV7-9 and TRBJ1-4; no clear D. Germline loops: CDR1 SEHNR, CDR2 FQNEAQ (reference sequence). The CDR3 spans 14 residues. The ends were cut back, 5 bases at V and 4 bases at J, with 11 bases in the middle. This CDR3 reads CASSPTGFNEKLFF. Here the CDR3 DNA reads TGTGCCAGCAGCCCGACGGGGTTTAATGAAAAACTGTTTTTT.

This clonotype was picked up a small number of times. The rearrangement joins TRBV29-1 to TRBJ2-2; no reliable D call. Germline CDR1 reads SQVTM; CDR2 reads ANQGSEA. This CDR3 contains 14 residues. The V end was cut by 4 bases, the J end by 0 bases, with 9 bases between. This CDR3 reads CSVGYRANTGELFF. DNA of the CDR3: TGCAGCGTTGGGTATAGGGCGAACACCGGGGAGCTGTTTTTT.